Listed below are T cell receptor beta chains from one sample, sequenced in a study of identical twins. MiXCR, applied by TCRdb to the 5' RACE reads, yields one record per CDR3 protein. The table lists around 570,000 distinct CDR3 sequences, nearly 10% of them singletons. The sample also formed part of further work on yellow fever vaccine responses in identical twins.

Material: PBMCs. The receptors come from a woman aged 18-30 years in good health. The CDR3 runs from the conserved cysteine through the conserved F or W. Each record gives: J gene, V gene, CDR3 protein.

j_gene: TRBJ1-5; v_gene: TRBV29-1; CDR3aa: CSVKLRQAPNQPQHF
j_gene: TRBJ2-7; v_gene: TRBV7-2; CDR3aa: CASSLGPGRAYEQYF
j_gene: TRBJ2-5; v_gene: TRBV2; CDR3aa: CASGQEGKTQYF
j_gene: TRBJ2-4; v_gene: TRBV10-3; CDR3aa: CAISDSRNIQYF
j_gene: TRBJ2-5; v_gene: TRBV20-1; CDR3aa: CSARAGFGETQYF
j_gene: TRBJ2-7; v_gene: TRBV3-1; CDR3aa: CASSPAGQIYEQYF
j_gene: TRBJ2-1; v_gene: TRBV5-4; CDR3aa: CASSLGGRTGPYNEQFF
j_gene: TRBJ1-6; v_gene: TRBV7-9; CDR3aa: CASSPSPLHF
j_gene: TRBJ2-7; v_gene: TRBV20-1; CDR3aa: CSASQGDSYEQYF
j_gene: TRBJ2-1; v_gene: TRBV5-1; CDR3aa: CASSLGASNEQFF
j_gene: TRBJ2-7; v_gene: TRBV7-2; CDR3aa: CASSLSGVIVGQYEQYF
j_gene: TRBJ2-7; v_gene: TRBV6-2/TRBV6-3; CDR3aa: CASSPGLAGASAYEQYF
j_gene: TRBJ2-7; v_gene: TRBV6-5; CDR3aa: CASRPQEIGSYEQYF
j_gene: TRBJ2-3; v_gene: TRBV5-1; CDR3aa: CASSRDFFTDTQYF
j_gene: TRBJ2-4; v_gene: TRBV14; CDR3aa: CASSETRTNAKNIQYF
j_gene: TRBJ2-3; v_gene: TRBV3-1; CDR3aa: CASSQDQAFTDTQYF
j_gene: TRBJ2-3; v_gene: TRBV29-1; CDR3aa: CSVVIVTDTQYF
j_gene: TRBJ1-5; v_gene: TRBV4-1; CDR3aa: CASSQGGGSNQPQHF
j_gene: TRBJ2-7; v_gene: TRBV5-1; CDR3aa: CASSLATTRLVYEQYF
j_gene: TRBJ2-1; v_gene: TRBV28; CDR3aa: CASRGQGDHNEQFF
j_gene: TRBJ2-1; v_gene: TRBV3-1; CDR3aa: CASSPGLTGVAEQFF
j_gene: TRBJ2-1; v_gene: TRBV29-1; CDR3aa: CSCAGPAKNEQFF
j_gene: TRBJ1-5; v_gene: TRBV20-1; CDR3aa: CSAREESNQPQHF
j_gene: TRBJ2-1; v_gene: TRBV6-2/TRBV6-3; CDR3aa: CASSPIGTGHNEQFF
j_gene: TRBJ1-6; v_gene: TRBV27; CDR3aa: CASSLSGGGWNSPLHF
j_gene: TRBJ2-1; v_gene: TRBV29-1; CDR3aa: CSVFGQGANEQFF
j_gene: TRBJ2-2; v_gene: TRBV29-1; CDR3aa: CSVPAQKGLAGELFF
j_gene: TRBJ2-5; v_gene: TRBV11-1; CDR3aa: CASSTSLAGATSPHDQYF
j_gene: TRBJ2-5; v_gene: TRBV6-6; CDR3aa: CASSLGELETQYF
j_gene: TRBJ2-7; v_gene: TRBV11-2; CDR3aa: CASSLVEARGNEQYF
j_gene: TRBJ2-5; v_gene: TRBV11-2; CDR3aa: CASSFFQAGQETQYF
j_gene: TRBJ2-1; v_gene: TRBV5-1; CDR3aa: CASSLSGGFYNEQFF